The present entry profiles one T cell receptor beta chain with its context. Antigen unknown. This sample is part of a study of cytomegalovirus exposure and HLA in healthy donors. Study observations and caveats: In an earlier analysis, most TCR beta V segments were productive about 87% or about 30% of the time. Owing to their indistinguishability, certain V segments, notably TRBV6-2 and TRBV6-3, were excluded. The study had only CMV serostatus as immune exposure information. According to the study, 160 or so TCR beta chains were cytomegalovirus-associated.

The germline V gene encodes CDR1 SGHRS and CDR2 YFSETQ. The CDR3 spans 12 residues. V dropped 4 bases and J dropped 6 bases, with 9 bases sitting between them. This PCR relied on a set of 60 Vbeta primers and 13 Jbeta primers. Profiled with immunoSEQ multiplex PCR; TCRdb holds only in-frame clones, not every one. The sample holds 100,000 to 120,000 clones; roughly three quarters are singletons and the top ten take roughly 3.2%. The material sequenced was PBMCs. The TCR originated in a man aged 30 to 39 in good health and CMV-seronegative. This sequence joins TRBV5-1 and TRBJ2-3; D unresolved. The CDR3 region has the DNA TGCGCCAGCAGCCCACAATGGGATACGCAGTATTTT. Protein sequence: CASSPQWDTQYF.